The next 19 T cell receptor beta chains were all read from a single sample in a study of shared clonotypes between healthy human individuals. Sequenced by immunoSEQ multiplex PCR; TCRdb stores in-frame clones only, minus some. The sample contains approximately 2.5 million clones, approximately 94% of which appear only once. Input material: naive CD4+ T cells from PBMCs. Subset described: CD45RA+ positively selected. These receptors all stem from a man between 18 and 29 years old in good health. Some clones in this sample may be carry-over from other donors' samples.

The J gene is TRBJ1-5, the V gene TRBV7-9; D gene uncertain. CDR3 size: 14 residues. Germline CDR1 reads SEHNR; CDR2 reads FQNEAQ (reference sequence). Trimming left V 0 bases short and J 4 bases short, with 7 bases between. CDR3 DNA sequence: TGTGCCAGCAGCTTAGCTGGGTATAATCAGCCCCAGCATTTT. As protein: CASSLAGYNQPQHF.

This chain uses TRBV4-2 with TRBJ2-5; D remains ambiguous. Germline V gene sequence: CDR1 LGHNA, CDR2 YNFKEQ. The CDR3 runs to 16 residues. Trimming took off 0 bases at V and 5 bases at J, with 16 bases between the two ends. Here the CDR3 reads CASSQELGQREETQYF. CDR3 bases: TGTGCCAGCAGCCAAGAGCTAGGCCAAAGAGAGGAGACCCAGTACTTC.

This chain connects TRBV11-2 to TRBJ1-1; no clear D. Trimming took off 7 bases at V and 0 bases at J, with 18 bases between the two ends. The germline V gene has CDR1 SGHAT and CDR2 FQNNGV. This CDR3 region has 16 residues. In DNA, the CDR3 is TGTGCCAGCACCCAACCTCAGGCAGCACTGAACACTGAAGCTTTCTTT. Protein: CASTQPQAALNTEAFF.

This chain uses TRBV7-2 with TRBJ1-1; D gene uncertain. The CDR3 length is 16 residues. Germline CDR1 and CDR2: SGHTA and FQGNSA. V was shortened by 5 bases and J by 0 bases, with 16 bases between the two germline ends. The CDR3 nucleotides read TGTGCCAGCAGCCCCCCTGGCCTGAGAATGAACACTGAAGCTTTCTTT. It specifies CASSPPGLRMNTEAFF.

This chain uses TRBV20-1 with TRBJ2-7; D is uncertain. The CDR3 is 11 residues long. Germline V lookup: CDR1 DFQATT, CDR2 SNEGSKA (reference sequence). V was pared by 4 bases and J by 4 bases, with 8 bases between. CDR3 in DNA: TGCAGTGCTACAAAAGGATACGAGCAGTACTTC. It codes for CSATKGYEQYF.

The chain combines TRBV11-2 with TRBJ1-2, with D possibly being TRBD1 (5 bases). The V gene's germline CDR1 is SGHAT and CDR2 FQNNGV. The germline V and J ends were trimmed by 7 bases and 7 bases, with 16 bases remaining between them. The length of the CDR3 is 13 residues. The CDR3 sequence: CASTPQPGGGYTF. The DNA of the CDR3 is TGTGCCAGCACCCCTCAGCCCGGGGGTGGCTACACCTTC.

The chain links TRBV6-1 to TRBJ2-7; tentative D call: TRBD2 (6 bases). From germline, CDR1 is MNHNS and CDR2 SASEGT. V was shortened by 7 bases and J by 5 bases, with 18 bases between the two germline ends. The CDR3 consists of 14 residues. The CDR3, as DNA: TGTGCCAGCACCGAAGGGCTAGCGACTAACGAGCAGTACTTC. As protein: CASTEGLATNEQYF.

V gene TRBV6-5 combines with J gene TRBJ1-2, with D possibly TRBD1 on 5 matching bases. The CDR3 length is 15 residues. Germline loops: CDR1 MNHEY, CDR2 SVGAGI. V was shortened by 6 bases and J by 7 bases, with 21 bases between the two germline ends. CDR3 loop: CASSSQGNVGLGYTF. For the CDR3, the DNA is TGTGCCAGCAGCTCGCAGGGTAACGTTGGTCTTGGCTACACCTTC.

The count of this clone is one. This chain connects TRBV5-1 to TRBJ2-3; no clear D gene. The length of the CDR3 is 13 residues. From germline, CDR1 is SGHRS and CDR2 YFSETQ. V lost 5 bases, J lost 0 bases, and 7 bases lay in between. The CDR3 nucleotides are TGCGCCAGCAGGTCCGATAGCACAGATACGCAGTATTTT. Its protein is CASRSDSTDTQYF. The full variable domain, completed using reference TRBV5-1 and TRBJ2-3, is KAGVTQTPRYLIKTRGQQVTLSCSPISGHRSVSWYQQTPGQGLQFLFEYFSETQRNKGNFPGRFSGRQFSNSRSEMNVSTLELGDSALYLCASRSDSTDTQYFGPGTRLTVL.

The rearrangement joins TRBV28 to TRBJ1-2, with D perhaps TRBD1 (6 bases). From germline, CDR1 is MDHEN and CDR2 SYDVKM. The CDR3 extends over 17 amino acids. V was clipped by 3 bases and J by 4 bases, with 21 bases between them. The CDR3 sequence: CASSLKGTFATIYGYTF. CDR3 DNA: TGTGCCAGCAGTTTGAAAGGGACATTCGCGACCATCTATGGCTACACCTTC.

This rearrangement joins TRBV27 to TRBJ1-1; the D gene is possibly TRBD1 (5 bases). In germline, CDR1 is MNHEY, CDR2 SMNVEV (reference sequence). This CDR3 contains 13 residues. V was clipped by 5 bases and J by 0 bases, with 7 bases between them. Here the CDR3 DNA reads TGTGCCAGCAGTGGGGCTATGAACACTGAAGCTTTCTTT. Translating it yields CASSGAMNTEAFF.

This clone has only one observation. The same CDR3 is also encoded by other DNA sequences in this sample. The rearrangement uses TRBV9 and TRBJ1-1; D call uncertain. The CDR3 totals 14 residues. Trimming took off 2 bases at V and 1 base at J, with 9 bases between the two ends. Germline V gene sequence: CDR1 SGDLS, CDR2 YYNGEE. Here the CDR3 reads CASSVSAGNTEAFF. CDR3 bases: TGTGCCAGCAGCGTCAGCGCAGGGAACACTGAAGCTTTCTTT.

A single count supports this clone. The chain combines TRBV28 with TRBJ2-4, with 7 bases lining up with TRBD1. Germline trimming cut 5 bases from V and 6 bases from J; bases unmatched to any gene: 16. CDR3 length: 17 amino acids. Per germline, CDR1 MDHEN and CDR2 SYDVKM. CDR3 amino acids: CASSPSLSGDSGNIQYF. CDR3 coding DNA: TGTGCCAGCAGTCCATCACTCTCCGGGGACAGCGGAAACATTCAGTACTTC.

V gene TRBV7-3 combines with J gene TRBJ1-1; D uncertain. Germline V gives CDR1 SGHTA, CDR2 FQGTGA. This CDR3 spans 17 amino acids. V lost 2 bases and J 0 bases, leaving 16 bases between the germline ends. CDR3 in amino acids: CASSLWVLSTLNTEAFF. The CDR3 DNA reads TGTGCCAGCAGCTTATGGGTGCTTTCGACCCTGAACACTGAAGCTTTCTTT.

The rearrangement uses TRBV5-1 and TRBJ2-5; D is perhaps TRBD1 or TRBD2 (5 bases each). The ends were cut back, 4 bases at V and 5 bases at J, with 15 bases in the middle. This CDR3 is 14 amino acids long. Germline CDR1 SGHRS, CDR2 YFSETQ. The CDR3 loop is CASSSRGARETQYF. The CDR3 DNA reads TGCGCCAGCAGCAGCCGGGGCGCCCGGGAGACCCAGTACTTC.

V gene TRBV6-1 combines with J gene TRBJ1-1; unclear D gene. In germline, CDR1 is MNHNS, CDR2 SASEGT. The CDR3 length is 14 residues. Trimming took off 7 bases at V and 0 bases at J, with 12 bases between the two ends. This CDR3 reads CASTRGNMNTEAFF. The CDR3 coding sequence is TGTGCCAGCACCCGAGGGAACATGAACACTGAAGCTTTCTTT.

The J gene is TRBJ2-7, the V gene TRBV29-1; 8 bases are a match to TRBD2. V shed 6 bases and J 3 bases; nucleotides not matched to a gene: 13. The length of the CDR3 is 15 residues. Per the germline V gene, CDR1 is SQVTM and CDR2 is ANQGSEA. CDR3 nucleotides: TGCAGCGTGGCCAGACTAGCGACGGCTGACTACGAGCAGTACTTC. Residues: CSVARLATADYEQYF.

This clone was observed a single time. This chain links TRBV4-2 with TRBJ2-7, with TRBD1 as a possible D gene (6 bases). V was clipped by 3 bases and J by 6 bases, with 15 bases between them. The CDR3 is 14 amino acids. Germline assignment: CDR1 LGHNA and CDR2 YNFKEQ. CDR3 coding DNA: TGTGCCAGCAGCCAGGGGGCCGTCGTAGGCGAGCAGTACTTC. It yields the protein CASSQGAVVGEQYF.

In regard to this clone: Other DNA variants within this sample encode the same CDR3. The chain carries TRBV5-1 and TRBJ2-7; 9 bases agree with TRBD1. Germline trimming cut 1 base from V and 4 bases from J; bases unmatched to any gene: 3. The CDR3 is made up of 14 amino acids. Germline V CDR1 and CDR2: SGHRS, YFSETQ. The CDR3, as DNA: TGCGCCAGCAGCTTGACTGGACAGGGGTACGAGCAGTACTTC. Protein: CASSLTGQGYEQYF.